Below, 20 T cell receptor beta chains from the same sample are listed, as sequenced in a study of blood T cell repertoires in COVID-19. The table came from immunoSEQ multiplex PCR; TCRdb's copy has only in-frame clones and leaves some out. The sample includes some 360,000 clones, around nine tenths of them seen just once. The sequencing sample was made of PBMCs or T cells enriched from blood (not recorded which). These receptor sequences come from a woman under 40 who had been exposed to COVID-19.

The chain is built from TRBV30 and TRBJ2-7; D gene uncertain. The CDR3 extends over 14 amino acids. V lost 1 base, J lost 1 base, and 11 bases lay in between. Germline loops: CDR1 GTSNPN, CDR2 SVGIG (reference sequence). The CDR3 sequence is CAWSDPSRSYEQYF. For the CDR3, the DNA is TGTGCCTGGAGTGACCCCAGCAGGTCCTACGAGCAGTACTTC.

In this sample, this clone turned up a few times. This chain connects TRBV15 to TRBJ2-7, with TRBD1 matching 7 bases. Germline values: CDR1 LNHNV, CDR2 YYDKDF (reference sequence). V was clipped by 9 bases and J by 4 bases; unmatched bases: 6. The CDR3 is 12 amino acids. CDR3: CATRGQQYEQYF. DNA for the CDR3: TGTGCCACAAGGGGACAGCAGTACGAGCAGTACTTC.

The sample holds a few counts of this clone. This chain's CDR3 is CASGPGQGEYEQYF. The CDR3 region has the DNA TGTGCCAGCGGACCGGGACAGGGGGAATACGAGCAGTACTTC. The rearrangement uses TRBV11-3 and TRBJ2-7, with TRBD1 matching over 11 bases. CDR3 length: 14 residues. V trimming: 8 bases; J trimming: 4 bases; junction bases outside the gene matches: 7. Germline CDR1 reads SGHNT; CDR2 reads YENEEA.

The chain combines TRBV18 with TRBJ2-7; possible D gene TRBD2, 5 bases. The CDR3 consists of 11 residues. Trimming left V 3 bases short and J 5 bases short, with 5 bases between. Germline V lookup: CDR1 KGHSH, CDR2 LQKENI. Written as DNA, the CDR3 is TGTGCCAGCTCACCCGGGGACGAGCAGTACTTC. This sequence encodes CASSPGDEQYF.

The rearrangement uses TRBV10-3 and TRBJ1-3; tentatively, D is TRBD1 (6 bases). The V gene's germline CDR1 is ENHRY and CDR2 SYGVKD. The CDR3 spans 14 residues. Trimming took 3 bases from V and 3 from J, leaving 9 bases between them. The CDR3 coding sequence is TGTGCCATCAGTGACAGGGGTAGTGGAAACACCATATATTTT. It is translated as CAISDRGSGNTIYF.

The genes are TRBV15 and TRBJ2-1, with a possible D match to TRBD2 (6 bases). This CDR3 spans 16 amino acids. The germline V gene encodes CDR1 LNHNV and CDR2 YYDKDF (reference sequence). The V end was cut by 3 bases, the J end by 8 bases, with 20 bases between. The CDR3 loop reads CATSSRPSGHRDEQFF. The CDR3 DNA follows: TGTGCCACCAGCAGCCGACCCAGCGGGCACCGGGATGAGCAGTTCTTC.

In its sample, this clone was seen once. The chain is built from TRBV11-2 and TRBJ1-1; D might be TRBD1 (6 bases). In germline, CDR1 is SGHAT, CDR2 FQNNGV. The V end was cut by 1 base, the J end by 1 base, with 19 bases between. This CDR3 contains 18 residues. The CDR3 nucleotides are TGTGCCAGCAGCTTAGTGACAGGAGGATTTTTCGGGAACACTGAAGCTTTCTTT. Translating gives CASSLVTGGFFGNTEAFF.

J is TRBJ2-1 and V is TRBV10-3, with TRBD2 identical over 11 bases. The trim removed 6 bases at V and 4 bases at J, leaving 2 bases unmatched. The germline V gene has CDR1 ENHRY and CDR2 SYGVKD. The CDR3 has 14 residues. Here the CDR3 reads CAISGLAGYNEQFF. For the CDR3, the DNA is TGTGCCATCAGCGGACTAGCGGGTTACAATGAGCAGTTCTTC.

V usage is TRBV19 and J usage is TRBJ2-7, with 7 nucleotides matching TRBD2. The CDR3 consists of 14 residues. Germline-derived CDR1 and CDR2 are LNHDA and SQIVND (reference sequence). V trimming: 1 base; J trimming: 6 bases; junction bases outside the gene matches: 6. The CDR3 spells CASSIVAGDAEQYF. CDR3 coding DNA: TGTGCCAGTAGTATAGTGGCGGGGGACGCCGAGCAGTACTTC.

The rearrangement uses TRBV27 and TRBJ2-3, with 7 nucleotides matching TRBD1. CDR1 and CDR2 from the germline V gene are MNHEY and SMNVEV (reference sequence). This CDR3 contains 14 residues. The V gene end was trimmed by 6 bases and the J gene end by 5 bases; junction bases not matched to a gene: 8. CDR3 region: CASSLLDREDTQYF. CDR3 sequence (DNA): TGTGCCAGCAGCCTCCTCGACAGGGAAGATACGCAGTATTTT.

The rearrangement uses TRBV7-9 and TRBJ1-4; tentative D call: TRBD1 (5 bases). The CDR3 length is 14 residues. The V and J ends lost 4 bases and 7 bases respectively, with 13 bases between them. CDR1 and CDR2 (germline): SEHNR, FQNEAQ (reference sequence). CDR3 protein: CASSSQAKLEKLFF. The DNA for the CDR3 is TGTGCCAGCAGCTCACAGGCTAAGCTTGAAAAACTGTTTTTT.

The genes are TRBV30 and TRBJ1-4; 9 nucleotides match TRBD1. The CDR3 spans 14 residues. Germline CDR1 and CDR2: GTSNPN and SVGIG (reference sequence). V trimming: 2 bases; J trimming: 8 bases; junction bases outside the gene matches: 6. The CDR3 reads CAWSMGQGREKLFF. The DNA of the CDR3 is TGTGCCTGGAGTATGGGACAGGGAAGAGAAAAACTGTTTTTT.

The chain couples TRBV18 to TRBJ2-2; TRBD2 matches at 15 bases. The CDR3 totals 18 residues. Germline V CDR1 and CDR2: KGHSH, LQKENI. Losses at the gene ends were 2 bases for V and 3 bases for J; bases not matched to a gene: 4. CDR3 region: CASSPVRTSGRDTGELFF. As DNA, the CDR3 is TGTGCCAGCTCACCAGTCAGGACTAGCGGGAGGGACACCGGGGAGCTGTTTTTT.

This clone came up a few times. This chain joins TRBV27 and TRBJ2-3; D may be TRBD1 (5 bases). The CDR3 covers 15 residues. With 3 bases removed from V and 4 bases from J, the gap between germline ends came to 14 bases. Germline CDR1 reads MNHEY; CDR2 reads SMNVEV (reference sequence). The CDR3 DNA reads as TGTGCCAGCAGTTTCCAGGGTACTTTCGCAGATACGCAGTATTTT. It is translated as CASSFQGTFADTQYF.

V is TRBV30 and J is TRBJ2-1, with TRBD1 as a possible D gene (5 bases). Germline V gene data show CDR1 as GTSNPN and CDR2 as SVGIG (reference sequence). The CDR3 extends over 14 amino acids. V gave up 1 base and J gave up 6 bases, with 13 bases separating them. For the CDR3, the DNA is TGTGCCTGGAGTGGCCAGGGCACGACCAATGAGCAGTTCTTC. Protein product: CAWSGQGTTNEQFF.

The V and J genes are TRBV18 and TRBJ2-2; D is undetermined. The CDR3 runs to 13 residues. CDR1 is KGHSH, CDR2 LQKENI, per germline. V lost 6 bases and J lost 4, with 9 bases in between. CDR3 DNA: TGTGCCAGCTCCCGTCAGTCCACCGGGGAGCTGTTTTTT. Translated, it gives CASSRQSTGELFF.

The genes are TRBV11-3 and TRBJ2-5; a weak D match, TRBD1 (6 bases). Between the trimmed V and J ends, which lost 4 bases and 2 bases, there was a span of 11 bases. CDR1 and CDR2 (germline): SGHNT, YENEEA. This CDR3 has 14 residues. The CDR3 DNA sequence: TGTGCCAGCAGCTCGGGACAAAGTCAAGAGACCCAGTACTTC. Its protein is CASSSGQSQETQYF.

The V and J genes are TRBV5-1 and TRBJ1-1, with D possibly being TRBD1 (6 bases). Trimming pared 4 bases from V and 5 bases from J, leaving 15 bases between. Germline loops: CDR1 SGHRS, CDR2 YFSETQ. The CDR3 runs to 14 residues. CDR3 protein: CASSDYRVETEAFF. DNA of the CDR3: TGCGCCAGCAGCGATTACAGGGTAGAAACTGAAGCTTTCTTT.

The chain is built from TRBV7-6 and TRBJ2-2; 11 bases line up with TRBD1. The CDR3 totals 19 residues. The germline CDR1 and CDR2 sequences are SGHVS and FNYEAQ. Trimming cost V 9 bases and J 3 bases; bases outside gene matches: 18. The CDR3 loop reads CASGFGPGQGAVYTGELFF. CDR3 bases: TGTGCCAGTGGCTTCGGGCCCGGACAGGGGGCTGTGTACACCGGGGAGCTGTTTTTT. The full variable domain, its missing parts supplied by reference TRBV7-6 and TRBJ2-2, is GAGVSQSPRYKVTKRGQDVALRCDPISGHVSLYWYRQALGQGPEFLTYFNYEAQQDKSGLPNDRFSAERPEGSISTLTIQRTEQRDSAMYRCASGFGPGQGAVYTGELFFGEGSRLTVL.

The chain employs TRBV28 and TRBJ2-2, with 7 bases identical to TRBD1. The germline gives CDR1 MDHEN, CDR2 SYDVKM. V was pared by 6 bases and J by 4 bases, with 11 bases of the junction left unmatched. The CDR3 covers 16 residues. The DNA for the CDR3 is TGTGCCAGCAGGCGACCGGGACAGAGATTCACCGGGGAGCTGTTTTTT. This encodes CASRRPGQRFTGELFF. Together with reference TRBV28 and TRBJ2-2, the CDR3 gives the full variable domain: DVKVTQSSRYLVKRTGEKVFLECVQDMDHENMFWYRQDPGLGLRLIYFSYDVKMKEKGDIPEGYSVSREKKERFSLILESASTNQTSMYLCASRRPGQRFTGELFFGEGSRLTVL.